Listed below are T cell receptor beta chains from one sample, sequenced in a study of HIV-infected children after antiretroviral therapy interruption. One entry per CDR3 protein, called by TCRdb with MiXCR from the 3' RACE reads. The sample has some 15,000 distinct CDR3 sequences, less than 3.5% seen once. This specimen was CD45RO+ CD8+ T cells from PBMCs, pooled from several time points, taken from a donor given antiretroviral therapy, either interrupted or continuous. All receptors come from a pool of human donors with HIV. Each CDR3 is given with its conserved first and last residue. Fields, in order: J gene, D gene, V gene, clone size, CDR3 DNA, CDR3 protein. D genes are given only for firm matches. Not every row has a clone size; where given, it reads once, few, many or a size class.

J: TRBJ2-7
D: NA
V: TRBV27
size: many
DNA: TGTGCCAGCAGTTCCTCCACCGGGACTCCCCCCTACGAGCAGTACTTC
CDR3: CASSSSTGTPPYEQYF

J: TRBJ1-5
D: NA
V: TRBV28
size: many
DNA: TGTGCCAGCAGTTTCGGTTCTCGGTGGGGCGATCAGCCCCAGCATTTT
CDR3: CASSFGSRWGDQPQHF

J: TRBJ2-6
D: NA
V: TRBV4-3
size: many
DNA: TGCGCCAGCAGAGGGGTCGCTGGGGCCAACGTCCTGACTTTC
CDR3: CASRGVAGANVLTF

J: TRBJ2-7
D: NA
V: TRBV20-1
size: many
DNA: TGCAGTGCTAGAGATCCGGACAGAGACTACGAGCAGTACTTC
CDR3: CSARDPDRDYEQYF

J: TRBJ2-1
D: TRBD2
V: TRBV27
size: few
DNA: TGTGCCAGCAGTCAGCGGGGGGGTGAGCAGTTCTTC
CDR3: CASSQRGGEQFF

J: TRBJ2-1
D: NA
V: TRBV29-1
size: many
DNA: TGCAGCGTTGAGGAGGGGACAGTCAGCTCCTACAATGAGCAGTTCTTC
CDR3: CSVEEGTVSSYNEQFF

J: TRBJ1-3
D: NA
V: TRBV29-1
size: many
DNA: TGCAGCGTCATGACAAGAATGAGGGCTGGAAACACCATATATTTT
CDR3: CSVMTRMRAGNTIYF

J: TRBJ2-2
D: NA
V: TRBV6-4
size: many
DNA: TGTGCCAGCAGTGCAGAGGGCTCGAACACCGGGGAGCTGTTTTTT
CDR3: CASSAEGSNTGELFF

J: TRBJ1-2
D: NA
V: TRBV21-1
size: many
DNA: TGTGCCAGCAGCAAAGACACTAACTATGGCTACACCTTC
CDR3: CASSKDTNYGYTF

J: TRBJ1-5
D: NA
V: TRBV20-1
size: many
DNA: TGCAGTGCTAGAGAAGCAGGGGATCAGCCCCAGCATTTT
CDR3: CSAREAGDQPQHF

J: TRBJ2-3
D: NA
V: TRBV6-6
size: many
DNA: TGTGCCAGCAGTCCTTGGGATACGCAGTATTTT
CDR3: CASSPWDTQYF

J: TRBJ1-4
D: NA
V: TRBV10-3
size: many
DNA: TGTGCCATCAGTCCGCGACTGGGGCGGAGTGAAAAACTGTTTTTT
CDR3: CAISPRLGRSEKLFF

J: TRBJ2-7
D: NA
V: TRBV27
size: many
DNA: TGTGCCAGCAACATCGCAGGGGACGGAGCCTACGAGCAGTACTTC
CDR3: CASNIAGDGAYEQYF

J: TRBJ2-7
D: TRBD1
V: TRBV6-5
size: medium-sized
DNA: TGTGCCAGCAGTTACTCCGGGACAGCCCCCTCCGAGCAGTACTTC
CDR3: CASSYSGTAPSEQYF

J: TRBJ1-5
D: NA
V: TRBV27
size: NA
DNA: TGTGCCAGCAGTTCTAGACAGGTCAATCAGCCCCAGCATTTT
CDR3: CASSSRQVNQPQHF

J: TRBJ1-1
D: NA
V: TRBV6-6
size: many
DNA: TGTGCCAGCGCGGCAAGGGGTGAAGCTTTCTTT
CDR3: CASAARGEAFF

J: TRBJ2-7
D: NA
V: TRBV6-1
size: many
DNA: TGTGCCAGCAGTGAAAGAGCCATCTGGAACGAGCAGTACTTC
CDR3: CASSERAIWNEQYF

J: TRBJ1-2
D: NA
V: TRBV11-2
size: few
DNA: TGTGCCAGCAACGGGGTGTCTCTCTATGGCTACACCTTC
CDR3: CASNGVSLYGYTF

J: TRBJ1-1
D: TRBD1
V: TRBV27
size: many
DNA: TGTGCCAGCAGTTTATCCGGAAAAACAGGGGGGAGGGAAGCTTTCTTT
CDR3: CASSLSGKTGGREAFF

J: TRBJ2-3
D: NA
V: TRBV11-3
size: many
DNA: TGTGCCAGCAGTGCAGATACGCAGTATTTT
CDR3: CASSADTQYF

J: TRBJ2-7
D: NA
V: TRBV20-1
size: medium-sized
DNA: TGCAGTGCTAAACTCCTCCGGGACACATTCTCCTACGAGCAGTACTTC
CDR3: CSAKLLRDTFSYEQYF

J: TRBJ2-7
D: NA
V: TRBV3-1
size: many
DNA: TGTGCCAGCAGCCAAGGACGATGGGGGCCCTACGAGCAGTACTTC
CDR3: CASSQGRWGPYEQYF

J: TRBJ2-6
D: TRBD2
V: TRBV6-4
size: many
DNA: TGTGCCAGCAGTCCCGGGAGGGACGGGGCCAACGTCCTGACTTTC
CDR3: CASSPGRDGANVLTF

J: TRBJ1-2
D: NA
V: TRBV7-9
size: medium-sized
DNA: NA
CDR3: CASSHSRDSSSGGYTF

J: TRBJ1-5
D: TRBD1
V: TRBV6-1
size: NA
DNA: TGTGCCAGCAGTGAAGCGGACAGGGAGGGACAGCCCCAGCATTTT
CDR3: CASSEADREGQPQHF